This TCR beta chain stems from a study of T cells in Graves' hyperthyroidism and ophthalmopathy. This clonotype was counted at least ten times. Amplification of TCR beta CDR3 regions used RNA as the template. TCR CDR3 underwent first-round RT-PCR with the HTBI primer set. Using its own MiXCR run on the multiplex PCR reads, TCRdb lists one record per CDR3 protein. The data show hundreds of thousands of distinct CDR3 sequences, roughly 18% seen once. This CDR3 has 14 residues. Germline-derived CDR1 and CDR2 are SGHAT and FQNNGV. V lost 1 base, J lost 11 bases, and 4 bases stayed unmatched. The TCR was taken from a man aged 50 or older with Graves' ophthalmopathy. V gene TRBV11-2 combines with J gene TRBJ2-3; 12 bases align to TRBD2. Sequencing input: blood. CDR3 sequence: CASSLVGGLAGQYF. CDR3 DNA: TGTGCCAGCAGCTTAGTCGGGGGACTAGCGGGGCAGTATTTT.